This TCR beta chain is drawn from a study of low-dose radiotherapy and immunotherapy resistance in tumors. The time point here: before trial treatment. V shed 10 bases and J 11 bases; nucleotides not matched to a gene: 21. Germline V CDR1 and CDR2: SNHLY, FYNNEI. The CDR3 has 15 amino acids. Details on this clonotype: Only one base separates this from a far larger clonotype, so it likely reflects a read error.

Covering alpha and beta chains, TRAV- and TRBV-specific primers were used for the first-strand cDNA. The PCR that amplified TCRs ran for around 20 cycles, relying on a constant-region primer and a V-primer adapter. TCRdb fed the reads into MiXCR, producing one record per CDR3 protein. The repertoire has around 68,000 distinct CDR3 sequences, about 25% of them found once; the top ten carry about 7%. The chain uses TRBV2 and TRBJ2-5, with TRBD2 matching 8 bases. The sequencing used PBMCs, collected before treatment. The TCR sequence derives from a male donor with rectosigmoid adenocarcinoma. The CDR3 nucleotides are TGTGCCACCCTCATCGCGGGGGGCTCAGGGAATGAGCAGTACTTC. It codes for CATLIAGGSGNEQYF.